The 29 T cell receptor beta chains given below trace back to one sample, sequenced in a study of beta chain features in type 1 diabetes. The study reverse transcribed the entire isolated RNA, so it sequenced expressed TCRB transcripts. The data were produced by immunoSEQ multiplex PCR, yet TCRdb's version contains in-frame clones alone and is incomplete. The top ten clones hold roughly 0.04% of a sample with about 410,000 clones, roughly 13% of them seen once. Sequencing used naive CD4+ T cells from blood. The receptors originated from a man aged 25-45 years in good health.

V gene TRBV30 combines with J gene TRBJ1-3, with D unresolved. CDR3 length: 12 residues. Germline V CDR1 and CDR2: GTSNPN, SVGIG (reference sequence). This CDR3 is CAQAVSGNTIYF. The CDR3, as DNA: TGTGCGCAGGCGGTATCTGGAAACACCATATATTTT. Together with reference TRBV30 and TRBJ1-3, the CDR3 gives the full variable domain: SQTIHQWPATLVQPVGSPLSLECTVEGTSNPNLYWYRQAAGRGLQLLFYSVGIGQISSEVPQNLSASRPQDRQFILSSKKLLLSDSGFYLCAQAVSGNTIYFGEGSWLTVV.

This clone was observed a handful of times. The CDR3 is CAGDRLGVETQYF. DNA for the CDR3: TGTGCCGGGGACAGGTTGGGGGTGGAGACCCAGTACTTC. The rearrangement joins TRBV30 to TRBJ2-5, with 8 bases identical to TRBD1. Germline CDR1 and CDR2: GTSNPN and SVGIG (reference sequence). Losses at the gene ends were 8 bases for V and 5 bases for J; bases not matched to a gene: 10. CDR3 length equals 13 residues.

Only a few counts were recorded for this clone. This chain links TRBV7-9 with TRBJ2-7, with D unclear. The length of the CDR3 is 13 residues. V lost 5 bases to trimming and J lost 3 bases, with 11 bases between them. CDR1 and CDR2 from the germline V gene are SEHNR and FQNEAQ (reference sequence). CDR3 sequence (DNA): TGTGCCAGCAGCCCGGACGGCAGCTACGAGCAGTACGTC. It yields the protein CASSPDGSYEQYV.

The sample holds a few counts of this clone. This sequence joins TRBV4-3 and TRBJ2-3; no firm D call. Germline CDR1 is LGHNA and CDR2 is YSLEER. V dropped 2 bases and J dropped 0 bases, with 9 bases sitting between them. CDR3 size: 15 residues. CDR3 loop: CASSQNGGSTDTQYF. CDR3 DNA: TGCGCCAGCAGCCAAAATGGTGGGAGCACAGATACGCAGTATTTT.

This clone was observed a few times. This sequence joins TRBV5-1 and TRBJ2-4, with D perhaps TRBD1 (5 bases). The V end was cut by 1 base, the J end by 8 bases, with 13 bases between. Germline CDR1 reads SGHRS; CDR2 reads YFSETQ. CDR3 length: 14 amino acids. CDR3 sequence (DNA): TGCGCCAGCAGCTTGCGCGCCCAGGGTGACATTCAGTACTTC. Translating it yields CASSLRAQGDIQYF. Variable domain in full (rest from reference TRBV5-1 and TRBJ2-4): KAGVTQTPRYLIKTRGQQVTLSCSPISGHRSVSWYQQTPGQGLQFLFEYFSETQRNKGNFPGRFSGRQFSNSRSEMNVSTLELGDSALYLCASSLRAQGDIQYFGAGTRLSVL.

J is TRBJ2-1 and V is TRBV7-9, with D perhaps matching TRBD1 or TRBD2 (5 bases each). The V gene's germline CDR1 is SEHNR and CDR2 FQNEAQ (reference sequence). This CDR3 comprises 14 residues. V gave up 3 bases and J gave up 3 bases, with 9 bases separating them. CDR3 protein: CASSLRGNYNEQFF. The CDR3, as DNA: TGTGCCAGCAGCTTGAGGGGCAACTACAATGAGCAGTTCTTC.

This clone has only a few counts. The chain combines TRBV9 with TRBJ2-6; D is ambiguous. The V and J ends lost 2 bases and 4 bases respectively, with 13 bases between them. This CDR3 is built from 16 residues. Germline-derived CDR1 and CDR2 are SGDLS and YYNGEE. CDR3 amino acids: CASSVTDSSGANVLTF. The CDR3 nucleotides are TGTGCCAGCAGCGTTACTGATAGCTCGGGGGCCAACGTCCTGACTTTC.

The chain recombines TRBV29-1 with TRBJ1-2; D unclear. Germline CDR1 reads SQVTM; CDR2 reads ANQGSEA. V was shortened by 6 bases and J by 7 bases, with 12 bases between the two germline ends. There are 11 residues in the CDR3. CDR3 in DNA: TGCAGCGTACTGACCCTGGGTGGCTACACCTTC. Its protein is CSVLTLGGYTF.

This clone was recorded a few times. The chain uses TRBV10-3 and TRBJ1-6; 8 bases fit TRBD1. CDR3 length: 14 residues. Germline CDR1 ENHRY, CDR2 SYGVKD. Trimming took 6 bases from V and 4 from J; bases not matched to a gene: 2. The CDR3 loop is CAISRTGYNSPLHF. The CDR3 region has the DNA TGTGCCATCAGCCGGACAGGGTATAATTCACCCCTCCACTTT.

CDR3 sequence: CASSVTGNSPLHF. CDR3 in DNA: TGTGCCAGCAGCGTGACAGGCAATTCACCCCTCCACTTT. The V call is TRBV9, the J call TRBJ1-6; possible D gene TRBD1, 6 bases. The germline V gene encodes CDR1 SGDLS and CDR2 YYNGEE. V lost 2 bases and J lost 7, with 7 bases in between. The CDR3 spans 13 residues. The full variable domain, its missing parts supplied by reference TRBV9 and TRBJ1-6, is DSGVTQTPKHLITATGQRVTLRCSPRSGDLSVYWYQQSLDQGLQFLIQYYNGEERAKGNILERFSAQQFPDLHSELNLSSLELGDSALYFCASSVTGNSPLHFGNGTRLTVT.

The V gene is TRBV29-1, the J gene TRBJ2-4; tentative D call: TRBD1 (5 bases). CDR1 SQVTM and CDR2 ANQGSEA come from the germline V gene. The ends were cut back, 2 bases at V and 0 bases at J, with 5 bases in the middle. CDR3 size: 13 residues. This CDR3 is CSVETGAKNIQYF. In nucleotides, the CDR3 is TGCAGCGTTGAAACAGGAGCCAAAAACATTCAGTACTTC.

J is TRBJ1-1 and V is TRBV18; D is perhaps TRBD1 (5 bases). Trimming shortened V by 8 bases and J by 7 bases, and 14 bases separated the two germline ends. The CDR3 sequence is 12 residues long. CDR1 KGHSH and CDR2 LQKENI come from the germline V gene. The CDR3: CASTRGGGEAFF. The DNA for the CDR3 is TGTGCCAGCACACGGGGGGGAGGTGAAGCTTTCTTT. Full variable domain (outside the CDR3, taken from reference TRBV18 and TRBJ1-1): NAGVMQNPRHLVRRRGQEARLRCSPMKGHSHVYWYRQLPEEGLKFMVYLQKENIIDESGMPKERFSAEFPKEGPSILRIQQVVRGDSAAYFCASTRGGGEAFFGQGTRLTVV.

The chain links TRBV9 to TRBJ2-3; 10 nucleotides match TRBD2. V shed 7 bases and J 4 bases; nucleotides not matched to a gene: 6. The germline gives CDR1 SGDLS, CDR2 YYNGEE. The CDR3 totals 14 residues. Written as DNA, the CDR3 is TGTGCCAGCGGAAGCGGGAGGGCCCCAGATACGCAGTATTTT. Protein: CASGSGRAPDTQYF.

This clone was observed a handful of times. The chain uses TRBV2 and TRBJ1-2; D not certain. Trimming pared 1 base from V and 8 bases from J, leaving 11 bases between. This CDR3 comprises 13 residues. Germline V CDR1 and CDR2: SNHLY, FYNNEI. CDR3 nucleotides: TGTGCCAGCAGTGAAGTGGGTTCGTCGGGCTACACCTTC. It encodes CASSEVGSSGYTF.

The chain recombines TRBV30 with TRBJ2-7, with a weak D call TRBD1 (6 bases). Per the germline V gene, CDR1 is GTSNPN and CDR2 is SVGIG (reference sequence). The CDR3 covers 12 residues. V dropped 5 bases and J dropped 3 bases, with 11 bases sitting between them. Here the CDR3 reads CAWVDSCYEQYV. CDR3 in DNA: TGTGCCTGGGTGGACAGCTGCTACGAGCAGTACGTC.

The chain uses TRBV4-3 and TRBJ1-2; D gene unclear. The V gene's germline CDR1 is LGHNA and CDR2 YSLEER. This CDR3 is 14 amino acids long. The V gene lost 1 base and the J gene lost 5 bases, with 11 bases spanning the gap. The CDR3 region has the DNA TGCGCCAGCAGCCAAGTTATGGGAGCGTATGGCTACACCTTC. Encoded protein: CASSQVMGAYGYTF.

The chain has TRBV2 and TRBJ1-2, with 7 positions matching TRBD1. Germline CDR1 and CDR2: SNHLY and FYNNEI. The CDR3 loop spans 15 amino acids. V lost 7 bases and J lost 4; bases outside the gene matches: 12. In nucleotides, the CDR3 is TGTGCCAGCACGTTTCAGGGACAGTTCTCCTATGGCTACACCTTC. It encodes CASTFQGQFSYGYTF.

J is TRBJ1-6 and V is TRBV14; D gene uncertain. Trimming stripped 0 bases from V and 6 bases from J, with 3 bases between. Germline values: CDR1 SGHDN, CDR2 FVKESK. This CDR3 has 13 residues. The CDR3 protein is CASSQDGNSPLHF. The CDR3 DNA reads TGTGCCAGCAGCCAAGATGGTAATTCACCCCTCCACTTT. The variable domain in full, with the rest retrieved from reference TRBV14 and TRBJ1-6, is EAGVTQFPSHSVIEKGQTVTLRCDPISGHDNLYWYRRVMGKEIKFLLHFVKESKQDESGMPNNRFLAERTGGTYSTLKVQPAELEDSGVYFCASSQDGNSPLHFGNGTRLTVT.

For the CDR3, the DNA is TGCAGCGTTGAAGATCGGTGGAGGGTGGGGCACCAAGAGCAGTACTTC. It specifies CSVEDRWRVGHQEQYF. The V and J genes are TRBV29-1 and TRBJ2-7, with D possibly matching TRBD2 (6 bases). Germline-derived CDR1 and CDR2 are SQVTM and ANQGSEA. V lost 0 bases to trimming and J lost 7 bases, with 22 bases between them. This CDR3 comprises 16 residues.

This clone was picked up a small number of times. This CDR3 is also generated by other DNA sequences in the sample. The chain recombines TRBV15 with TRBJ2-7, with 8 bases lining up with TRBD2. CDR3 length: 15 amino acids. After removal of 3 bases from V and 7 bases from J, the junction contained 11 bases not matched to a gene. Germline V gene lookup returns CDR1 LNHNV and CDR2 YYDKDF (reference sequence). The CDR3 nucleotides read TGTGCCACCAGCAGCGGGACGGGAGGGCAGAGGGAGCAGTACGTC. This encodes CATSSGTGGQREQYV.

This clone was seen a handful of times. This CDR3 reads CASSQYGSDNEQFF. In DNA form, the CDR3 reads TGCGCCAGCAGCCAGTATGGGTCGGACAATGAGCAGTTCTTC. This chain connects TRBV4-3 to TRBJ2-1, with D unresolved. CDR3 size: 14 residues. Looked up from germline, CDR1 is LGHNA and CDR2 is YSLEER. Trimming pared 3 bases from V and 5 bases from J, leaving 11 bases between.

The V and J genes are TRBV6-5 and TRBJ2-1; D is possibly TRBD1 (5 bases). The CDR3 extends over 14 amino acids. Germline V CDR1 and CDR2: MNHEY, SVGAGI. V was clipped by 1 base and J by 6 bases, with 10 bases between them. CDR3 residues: CASSYYGRVNEQFF. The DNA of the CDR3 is TGTGCCAGCAGTTACTATGGCAGGGTCAATGAGCAGTTCTTC.

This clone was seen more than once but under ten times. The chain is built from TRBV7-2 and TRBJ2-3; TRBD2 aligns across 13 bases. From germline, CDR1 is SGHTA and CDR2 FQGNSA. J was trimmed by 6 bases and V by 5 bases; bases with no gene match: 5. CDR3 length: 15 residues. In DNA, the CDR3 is TGTGCCAGCAGCGAACTAGCGGGAGGGTTGGATACGCAGTATTTT. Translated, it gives CASSELAGGLDTQYF. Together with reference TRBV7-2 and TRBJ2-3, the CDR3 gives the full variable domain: GAGVSQSPSNKVTEKGKDVELRCDPISGHTALYWYRQSLGQGLEFLIYFQGNSAPDKSGLPSDRFSAERTGGSVSTLTIQRTQQEDSAVYLCASSELAGGLDTQYFGPGTRLTVL.

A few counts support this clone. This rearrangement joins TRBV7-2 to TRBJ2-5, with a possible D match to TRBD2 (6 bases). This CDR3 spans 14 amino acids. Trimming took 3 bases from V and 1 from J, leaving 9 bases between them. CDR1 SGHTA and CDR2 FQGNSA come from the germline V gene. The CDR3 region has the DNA TGTGCCAGCAGCTTCCGGAGGGTCCAAGAGACCCAGTACTTC. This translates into CASSFRRVQETQYF.

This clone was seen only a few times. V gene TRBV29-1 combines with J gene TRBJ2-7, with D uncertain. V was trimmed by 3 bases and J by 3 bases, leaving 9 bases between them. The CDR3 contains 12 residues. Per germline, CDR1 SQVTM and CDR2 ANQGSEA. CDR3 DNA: TGCAGCGTTGACGGCGGAGACTACGAGCAGTACTTC. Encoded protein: CSVDGGDYEQYF.

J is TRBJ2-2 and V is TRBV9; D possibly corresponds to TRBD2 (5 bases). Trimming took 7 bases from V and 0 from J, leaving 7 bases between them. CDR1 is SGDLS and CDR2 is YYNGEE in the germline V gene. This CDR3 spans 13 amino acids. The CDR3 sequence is CASGSPNTGELFF. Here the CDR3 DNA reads TGTGCCAGCGGGAGCCCGAACACCGGGGAGCTGTTTTTT.

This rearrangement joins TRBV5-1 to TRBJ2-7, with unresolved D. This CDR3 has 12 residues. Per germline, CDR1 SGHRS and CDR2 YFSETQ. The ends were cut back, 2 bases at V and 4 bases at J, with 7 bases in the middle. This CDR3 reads CASSFSEYEQYF. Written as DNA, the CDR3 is TGCGCCAGCAGCTTCTCTGAATACGAGCAGTACTTC.

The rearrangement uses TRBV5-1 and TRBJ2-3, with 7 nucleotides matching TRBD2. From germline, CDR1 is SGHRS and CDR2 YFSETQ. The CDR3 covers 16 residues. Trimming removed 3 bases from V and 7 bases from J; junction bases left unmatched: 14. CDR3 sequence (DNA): TGCGCCAGCAGCTCTACACCGAGCGGGGCCTCATATACGCAGTATTTT. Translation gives CASSSTPSGASYTQYF.

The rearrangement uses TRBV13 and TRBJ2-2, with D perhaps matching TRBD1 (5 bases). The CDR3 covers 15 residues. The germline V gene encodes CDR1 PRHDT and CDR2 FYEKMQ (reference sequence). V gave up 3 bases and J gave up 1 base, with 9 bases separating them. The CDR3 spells CASSLMGLNTGELFF. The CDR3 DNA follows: TGTGCCAGCAGCTTGATGGGGCTGAACACCGGGGAGCTGTTTTTT.